The clone carrying this TCR beta chain was counted a few times. The antigen remains unidentified. V lost 2 bases to trimming and J lost 14 bases, with 17 bases between them. This CDR3 is built from 13 residues. Germline V gene lookup returns CDR1 SGHRS and CDR2 YFSETQ. This sample was taken from a study of response to subunit inactivated influenza vaccine. TCRdb reprocessed the RT-PCR reads via MiXCR and lists one record per CDR3 protein. The sample yields a few hundred thousand distinct CDR3 sequences, around 15% seen once. Study outcomes and limitations: Each seasonal influenza vaccination, the authors suggested, recruits few new T cells.

The chain couples TRBV5-1 to TRBJ2-1; D gene uncertain. This clonotype was sampled from a man aged 45-65 years who received an inactivated influenza vaccine. The specimen was PBMCs from blood, collected 11 to 12 days after vaccination. The CDR3 DNA reads TGCGCCAGCAGCTTACCACCAGACCAAAGGGAGTTCTTC. It yields the protein CASSLPPDQREFF.